This record concerns one TCR beta chain sequence. Between the trimmed V and J ends, which lost 5 bases and 2 bases, there was a span of 14 bases. The germline V gene has CDR1 PRHDT and CDR2 FYEKMQ (reference sequence). The CDR3 runs to 15 residues. The data are from a study of OX40 agonist ivuxolimab in advanced cancers. Using immunoSEQ multiplex PCR, the repertoire was profiled, and TCRdb retains in-frame clones only, with some absent. Here the sample spans under 90,000 clones, roughly 86% being singletons. The genes are TRBV13 and TRBJ2-3; D gene unclear. This TCR came from an adult with an advanced solid tumor such as melanoma, head and neck, liver or kidney cancer. The starting material was CD4+ or CD8+ T cells sorted from blood, obtained in a trial of the OX40 agonist ivuxolimab. CDR3 nucleotide sequence: TGTGCCAGCAGCCGGAGCGAATTGTACACAGATACGCAGTATTTT. Translation: CASSRSELYTDTQYF.